This T cell receptor beta chain comes out of a study of metastatic and nonmetastatic thyroid tumors. This clone was counted between two and nine times. Each patient went into thyroid surgery without having received any treatment. The CDR3 is 18 residues long. The V end lost 2 bases, the J end lost 3 bases, and 22 bases lay between the germline ends. Germline V lookup: CDR1 MNHEY, CDR2 SVGEGT. TCRdb reassembled clones from the PCR reads with MiXCR. The sample holds approximately 16,000 clones; 20% to 25% are singletons and the top ten take more than 10%. The sequence was collected from a male donor with papillary thyroid cancer or a benign thyroid nodule (not recorded which). Some clones in this sample may be carry-over from other donors' samples. Sequenced sample: tumor tissue. V is TRBV6-2 or TRBV6-3 and J is TRBJ1-2; TRBD1 might be the D (5 bases). CDR3 DNA: TGTGCCAGCAGTTACGATAGGGGCCTTAGTCGGGACTACTATGGCTACACCTTC. The encoded protein is CASSYDRGLSRDYYGYTF.